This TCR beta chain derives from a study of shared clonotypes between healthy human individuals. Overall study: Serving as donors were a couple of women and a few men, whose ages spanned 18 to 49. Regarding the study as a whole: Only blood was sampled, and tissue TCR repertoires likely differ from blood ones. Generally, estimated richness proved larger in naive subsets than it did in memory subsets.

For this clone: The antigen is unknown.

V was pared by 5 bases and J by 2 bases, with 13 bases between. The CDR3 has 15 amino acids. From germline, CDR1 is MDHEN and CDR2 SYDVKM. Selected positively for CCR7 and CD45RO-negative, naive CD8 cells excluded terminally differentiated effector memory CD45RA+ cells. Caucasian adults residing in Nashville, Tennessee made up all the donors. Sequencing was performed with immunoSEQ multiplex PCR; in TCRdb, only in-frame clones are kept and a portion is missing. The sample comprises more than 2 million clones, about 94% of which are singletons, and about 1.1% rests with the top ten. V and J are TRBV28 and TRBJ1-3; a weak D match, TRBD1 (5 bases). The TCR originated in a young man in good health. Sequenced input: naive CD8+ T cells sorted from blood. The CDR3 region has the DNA TGTGCCAGCAGTCTAAGCCCAGGGCCTGGAAACACCATATATTTT. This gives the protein CASSLSPGPGNTIYF.